These 22 T cell receptor beta chains came from one sample sequenced in a study of CXCR3-negative and CXCR3-positive naive CD8 T cells (dated by TCRdb to the late 2010s). Overall results and qualifications from the work: TRB CDR3s from CXCR3-positive naive cells showed higher hydrophobicity (lower Kidera factor 4), lower energy, and higher strength and volume indices than CXCR3-negative naive cells.

The instrument was a NextSeq 550. The Human TCR Profiling Kit (MiLaboratory) was used to prepare UMI-labeled 5' RACE TRB cDNA libraries. Following reprocessing of the reads by TCRdb, the data hold one row per CDR3 protein sequence and no DNA is available. The data table for this sample lists about 150,000 distinct CDR3 sequences. The ten largest clones add up to 0.4% to 0.5% of the sample. Their recognized antigens are unknown. Sequencing was carried out using naive CXCR3+ CD8+ T cells from blood. Taken with the paper, the label for cell subset or site translates to: CD45RO-CCR7+CD27+CD95- naive CD8+ T cells expressing CXCR3 (TNR3+). The receptors were sampled from a human donor in good health. Some clones in this sample may be carry-over from other donors' samples.

The genes are TRBV29-1 and TRBJ1-1; no DNA is available, so the TRBD1 call from TCRdb remains unchecked. From germline, CDR1 is SQVTM and CDR2 ANQGSEA. There are 13 residues in the CDR3. The CDR3 protein is CSGEDSLNTEAFF.

CDR3 sequence reads: CASSPDRGSGNEQFF. The chain couples TRBV7-3 to TRBJ2-1; absent DNA, TCRdb's TRBD1 call cannot be checked. Per germline, CDR1 SGHTA and CDR2 FQGTGA. The CDR3 is 15 amino acids.

This chain joins TRBV9 and TRBJ2-1; there is no DNA to check the TCRdb D call of TRBD2. Germline V gene sequence: CDR1 SGDLS, CDR2 YYNGEE. CDR3 size: 18 residues. This CDR3 is CASSARQGGLAGDNEQFF.

This chain joins TRBV7-6 and TRBJ2-5; lacking DNA, the TRBD2 call made by TCRdb goes unchecked. CDR1 and CDR2 (germline): SGHVS, FNYEAQ. The CDR3 is made up of 14 amino acids. The CDR3 loop reads CASSLLAGQETQYF. Full variable domain (remainder filled in from reference TRBV7-6 and TRBJ2-5): GAGVSQSPRYKVTKRGQDVALRCDPISGHVSLYWYRQALGQGPEFLTYFNYEAQQDKSGLPNDRFSAERPEGSISTLTIQRTEQRDSAMYRCASSLLAGQETQYFGPGTRLLVL.

The CDR3 protein is CASSSPSGPRFDWELFF. This rearrangement joins TRBV28 to TRBJ2-2; the TRBD1 assignment by TCRdb is unverifiable without DNA. Germline V CDR1 and CDR2: MDHEN, SYDVKM. The CDR3 loop spans 17 amino acids.

The J gene is TRBJ2-2, the V gene TRBV29-1. Per the germline V gene, CDR1 is SQVTM and CDR2 is ANQGSEA. The CDR3 is made up of 13 amino acids. CDR3 loop: CSVADANTGELFF.

V and J are TRBV12-3 or TRBV12-4 and TRBJ2-3; TCRdb calls TRBD2, which cannot be checked without DNA. The CDR3 consists of 18 residues. This chain's CDR3 is CASSPWASGRSSTDTQYF.

This sequence joins TRBV14 and TRBJ2-7; no DNA is available, so the TRBD1 call from TCRdb remains unchecked. The germline gives CDR1 SGHDN, CDR2 FVKESK. The CDR3 runs to 15 residues. The CDR3 is CASSFGQGRRYEQYF. The full variable domain, its missing parts supplied by reference TRBV14 and TRBJ2-7, is EAGVTQFPSHSVIEKGQTVTLRCDPISGHDNLYWYRRVMGKEIKFLLHFVKESKQDESGMPNNRFLAERTGGTYSTLKVQPAELEDSGVYFCASSFGQGRRYEQYFGPGTRLTVT.

V is TRBV7-9 and J is TRBJ2-7. CDR3 length equals 14 residues. Germline V gives CDR1 SEHNR, CDR2 FQNEAQ (reference sequence). The CDR3 protein is CASSLIGVSYEQYF.

The rearrangement links TRBV29-1 to TRBJ2-1; as DNA is missing, the TRBD2 call by TCRdb cannot be tested. Germline assignment: CDR1 SQVTM and CDR2 ANQGSEA. The CDR3 loop spans 12 amino acids. CDR3 protein: CSLYAGGQEQFF.

The J gene is TRBJ1-2, the V gene TRBV6-5; the D gene TCRdb calls, TRBD1, cannot be checked with no DNA. This CDR3 has 13 residues. Germline CDR1 and CDR2: MNHEY and SVGAGI. CDR3 in amino acids: CASSYRTGYGYTF.

The V gene is TRBV5-5, the J gene TRBJ1-5; TCRdb outputs TRBD1, but without DNA this stays unchecked. The germline V gene encodes CDR1 SGHKS and CDR2 YYEKEE (reference sequence). The CDR3 consists of 14 residues. The CDR3 here is CASSPGHDNQPQHF.

The chain uses TRBV11-2 and TRBJ2-7; checking the TCRdb D call of TRBD1 is not possible without DNA. CDR3 length: 16 residues. Germline CDR1 is SGHAT and CDR2 is FQNNGV. CDR3 amino acids: CASSSGQENPAYEQYF.

The chain links TRBV20-1 to TRBJ2-2. Germline V gene lookup returns CDR1 DFQATT and CDR2 SNEGSKA (reference sequence). This CDR3 has 12 amino acids. The CDR3 spells CSARDPTGELFF.

The rearrangement uses TRBV11-2 and TRBJ2-2; TCRdb names TRBD1, which stays unverified in the absence of DNA. CDR1 and CDR2 from the germline V gene are SGHAT and FQNNGV. The CDR3 is 18 amino acids. The CDR3: CASSLGQQGVSNTGELFF.

The chain links TRBV27 to TRBJ2-5; TCRdb gives TRBD1 as the D gene, but with no DNA this cannot be confirmed. Per germline, CDR1 MNHEY and CDR2 SMNVEV (reference sequence). This CDR3 is 14 amino acids long. CDR3 in amino acids: CASRGIGQSETQYF.

The rearrangement links TRBV4-3 to TRBJ2-7; TCRdb picks TRBD1, but there is no DNA to check that call. This CDR3 contains 15 residues. CDR1 is LGHNA and CDR2 is YSLEER in the germline V gene. CDR3 region: CASSQSWDTTYEQYF.

This chain connects TRBV20-1 to TRBJ2-1; absent DNA, TCRdb's TRBD2 call cannot be checked. Germline V gene lookup returns CDR1 DFQATT and CDR2 SNEGSKA (reference sequence). The CDR3 runs 19 residues. This CDR3 is CSAYPPGLAGGRPYNEQFF.

This chain uses TRBV7-9 with TRBJ1-5; the D call of TRBD1 rests on TCRdb alone, since no DNA is present to check it. Germline CDR1 reads SEHNR; CDR2 reads FQNEAQ (reference sequence). The CDR3 is 14 amino acids. The CDR3: CASSETDSNQPQHF. Drawing the rest from reference TRBV7-9 and TRBJ1-5, the complete variable domain is DTGVSQNPRHKITKRGQNVTFRCDPISEHNRLYWYRQTLGQGPEFLTYFQNEAQLEKSRLLSDRFSAERPKGSFSTLEIQRTEQGDSAMYLCASSETDSNQPQHFGDGTRLSIL.

The chain employs TRBV29-1 and TRBJ2-7; TCRdb's D gene call, TRBD1, goes unchecked for lack of DNA. The CDR3 sequence is 15 residues long. Germline loops: CDR1 SQVTM, CDR2 ANQGSEA. This CDR3 is CSVPSASGQMGEQYF.

This rearrangement joins TRBV4-3 to TRBJ1-2; TCRdb selects TRBD1, and the lack of DNA leaves this call unchecked. Germline CDR1 LGHNA, CDR2 YSLEER. The CDR3 is 16 residues long. The CDR3 spells CASSQDPPPTLGGYTF.

This rearrangement joins TRBV20-1 to TRBJ1-2; lacking DNA, the TRBD1 call made by TCRdb goes unchecked. Germline V CDR1 and CDR2: DFQATT, SNEGSKA (reference sequence). This CDR3 comprises 13 residues. The CDR3 is CSALTGELYGYTF.